The clone carrying this TCR beta chain is a singleton in its sample. Its antigen is unidentified. Some clones are missing from TCRdb's copy, which holds only in-frame ones; the method was immunoSEQ multiplex PCR. The table has about 240,000 clones, 70% to 90% seen once. These data come from a study of cytomegalovirus exposure and HLA in healthy donors. Overall study: The 100 to 150 validation repertoires were reported in a later analysis to have been generated on the same platform as the approximately 600 first-cohort repertoires. Whole-study findings and limits: In vitro data verified three CMV-associated chains as specific for CMV antigens.

The TCR was taken from a woman aged 25 to 39 in good health and CMV-seropositive. The sample taken for sequencing was PBMCs.

In nucleotides, the CDR3 is TGTGCCAGCAGTCCAAACGGAGGGAACACTGAAGCTTTCTTT. This encodes CASSPNGGNTEAFF. The V gene is TRBV27, the J gene TRBJ1-1; no clear D. In germline, CDR1 is MNHEY, CDR2 SMNVEV (reference sequence). CDR3 length: 14 amino acids. The V and J ends lost 5 bases and 1 base respectively, with 11 bases between them.